This TCR beta chain was obtained from a study of T-cell reconstitution after alpha-beta-depleted transplantation in children. This CDR3 contains 15 residues. The table lists this clonotype with a few counts. This sample's TCRbeta library carried unique molecular identifier barcodes. One entry per CDR3 protein, called by TCRdb with MiXCR from the PCR reads. This table has 450,000 to 600,000 distinct CDR3 sequences, about 17% appearing once. Sequences were derived from PBMCs from the stem cell graft donor, sampled from the stem cell graft. V gene TRBV21-1 combines with J gene TRBJ2-2. TRBV21-1 has pseudogene status. This receptor was taken from a human donor who donated a stem cell graft to a child with acute lymphoblastic leukemia. The CDR3 nucleotides read TGTGCCAGCAAAGATCAGGACCCGAACACCGGGGAGCTGTTTTTT. Protein product: CASKDQDPNTGELFF.